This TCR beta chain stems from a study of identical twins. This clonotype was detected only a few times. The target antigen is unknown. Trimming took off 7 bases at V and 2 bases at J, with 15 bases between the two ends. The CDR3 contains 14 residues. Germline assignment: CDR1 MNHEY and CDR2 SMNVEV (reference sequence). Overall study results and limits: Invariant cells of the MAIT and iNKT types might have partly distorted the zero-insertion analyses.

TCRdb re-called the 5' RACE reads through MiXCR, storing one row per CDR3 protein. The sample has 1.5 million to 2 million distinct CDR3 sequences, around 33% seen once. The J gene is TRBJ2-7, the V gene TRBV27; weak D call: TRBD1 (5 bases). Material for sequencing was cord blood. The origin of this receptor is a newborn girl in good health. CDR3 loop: CASNPAGFPYEQYF. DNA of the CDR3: TGTGCCAGCAACCCGGCAGGGTTTCCCTACGAGCAGTACTTC.